A single sample gave rise to the 23 T cell receptor beta chains below, sequenced in a study of blood T cell repertoires in COVID-19. Here immunoSEQ multiplex PCR was the method, and the copy in TCRdb shows in-frame clones only, minus some. This table has about 250,000 clones, 65% to 90% appearing once. The specimen sequenced was PBMCs or T cells enriched from blood (not recorded which). These receptors were taken from a man aged 18 to 30 who had recovered from COVID-19.

This clone was seen a single time. In nucleotides, the CDR3 is TGTGCCAGCAGTGAAACACCCTATGGCTACACCTTC. Its protein is CASSETPYGYTF. This chain uses TRBV25-1 with TRBJ1-2; D ambiguous. Germline assignment: CDR1 MGHDK and CDR2 SYGVNS. V was shortened by 2 bases and J by 4 bases, with 5 bases between the two germline ends. The length of the CDR3 is 12 residues.

CDR3 sequence (DNA): TGTGCCAGCTCACCAAGGAGACAGGTCTACACCTTC. This translates into CASSPRRQVYTF. V usage is TRBV18 and J usage is TRBJ1-2; possible D gene TRBD1, 6 bases. The CDR3 runs 12 residues. Trimming pared 2 bases from V and 10 bases from J, leaving 11 bases between. Germline lookup yields CDR1 KGHSH and CDR2 LQKENI.

The chain links TRBV6-2 or TRBV6-3 to TRBJ1-5; 8 positions agree with TRBD1. CDR1 is MNHEY and CDR2 is SVGEGT in the germline V gene. The CDR3 is made up of 16 amino acids. Trimming cost V 6 bases and J 4 bases; bases outside gene matches: 11. CDR3 sequence (DNA): TGTGCCAGCAGCCGACATACAGGGGGAGGGAATCAGCCCCAGCATTTT. Its protein is CASSRHTGGGNQPQHF.

This clone was recorded only once. J is TRBJ1-1 and V is TRBV7-9; no clear D gene. Germline V gene sequence: CDR1 SEHNR, CDR2 FQNEAQ (reference sequence). The CDR3 sequence is 15 residues long. Trimming shortened V by 4 bases and J by 8 bases, and 20 bases separated the two germline ends. The CDR3 bases are TGTGCCAGCAGCTCCCGCAGCGGGTTTGAAAGAGAAGCTTTCTTT. It encodes CASSSRSGFEREAFF.

This clone was observed a handful of times. J is TRBJ1-6 and V is TRBV6-5; D might be TRBD1 (6 bases). Germline V CDR1 and CDR2: MNHEY, SVGAGI. V lost 4 bases, J lost 6 bases, and 13 bases lay in between. This CDR3 has 15 residues. The CDR3 protein is CASSSGGLTNSPLHF. CDR3 DNA: TGTGCCAGCAGTTCGGGGGGGCTCACTAATTCACCCCTCCACTTT.

The chain combines TRBV27 with TRBJ2-1; 15 bases fit TRBD2. From germline, CDR1 is MNHEY and CDR2 SMNVEV (reference sequence). The CDR3 is 21 residues long. With V trimmed by 1 base and J by 4 bases, 14 bases remained unmatched. CDR3: CASSLYSGRTSGRAVYNEQFF. CDR3 in DNA: TGTGCCAGCAGTTTATACTCAGGACGGACTAGCGGGAGGGCCGTATACAATGAGCAGTTCTTC.

This clone was seen just once. J is TRBJ2-7 and V is TRBV7-8; weak D call: TRBD2 (6 bases). The CDR3 runs to 14 residues. From germline, CDR1 is SGHVS and CDR2 FQNEAQ. Trimming stripped 5 bases from V and 6 bases from J, with 17 bases between. In DNA, the CDR3 is TGTGCCAGCAGCCTCCGGGACTCCACCTCCGAGCAGTACTTC. As protein: CASSLRDSTSEQYF.

The chain is built from TRBV28 and TRBJ2-7; TRBD1 agrees at 8 bases. Germline CDR1 MDHEN, CDR2 SYDVKM. The CDR3 spans 16 residues. V dropped 5 bases and J dropped 2; count of bases not matched to a gene: 11. The CDR3 loop is CASSTPPGTGAYEQYF. The CDR3 region has the DNA TGTGCCAGCAGTACCCCCCCCGGGACAGGCGCCTACGAGCAGTACTTC.

V is TRBV28 and J is TRBJ2-2, with 9 bases identical to TRBD1. Unmatched junction bases numbered 9, after V lost 3 bases and J lost 4 bases. Germline-derived CDR1 and CDR2 are MDHEN and SYDVKM. CDR3 size: 17 residues. CDR3 DNA sequence: TGTGCCAGCAGTTTCCGGGACAGGGTATCGGTCACCGGGGAGCTGTTTTTT. Translation gives CASSFRDRVSVTGELFF.

The V call is TRBV2, the J call TRBJ2-5, with a possible D match to TRBD1 (6 bases). This CDR3 is 14 amino acids long. V shed 6 bases and J shed 1 base, with 12 bases lying between them. Germline values: CDR1 SNHLY, CDR2 FYNNEI. As DNA, the CDR3 is TGTGCCAGCAGCCCAGGGGACATCCAAGAGACCCAGTACTTC. It codes for CASSPGDIQETQYF.

The chain combines TRBV13 with TRBJ1-6; D unresolved. Germline CDR1 PRHDT, CDR2 FYEKMQ (reference sequence). V dropped 4 bases and J dropped 0 bases, with 10 bases sitting between them. This CDR3 region has 16 residues. CDR3 region: CASSSTGSSYNSPLHF. In nucleotides, the CDR3 is TGTGCCAGCAGCTCGACGGGGAGCTCCTATAATTCACCCCTCCACTTT.

The chain employs TRBV30 and TRBJ1-1; D is perhaps TRBD1 (5 bases). The germline CDR1 and CDR2 sequences are GTSNPN and SVGIG (reference sequence). V lost 2 bases and J 1 base, leaving 11 bases between the germline ends. The CDR3 is 14 amino acids. CDR3 coding DNA: TGTGCCTGGAGTAAACGCCAGGGGAACACTGAAGCTTTCTTT. Its translation is CAWSKRQGNTEAFF. Full variable domain (missing parts from reference TRBV30 and TRBJ1-1): SQTIHQWPATLVQPVGSPLSLECTVEGTSNPNLYWYRQAAGRGLQLLFYSVGIGQISSEVPQNLSASRPQDRQFILSSKKLLLSDSGFYLCAWSKRQGNTEAFFGQGTRLTVV.

DNA for the CDR3: TGCGCCAGCAGTCATCGGGGGGCAGGTGCCGGGGAGCTGTTTTTT. As protein: CASSHRGAGAGELFF. This chain uses TRBV23-1 with TRBJ2-2, with D possibly TRBD2 on 7 matching bases. TRBV23-1 counts as an open reading frame of uncertain function. This CDR3 is built from 15 residues. The V end was cut by 3 bases, the J end by 6 bases, with 14 bases between.

The V call is TRBV7-9, the J call TRBJ1-1, with 10 positions matching TRBD1. CDR3 length: 16 residues. CDR1 is SEHNR, CDR2 FQNEAQ, per germline (reference sequence). V trimming: 3 bases; J trimming: 3 bases; junction bases outside the gene matches: 7. CDR3 sequence (DNA): TGTGCCAGCAGCTTTACGCCGGGACAGGGGCACACTGAAGCTTTCTTT. Its translation is CASSFTPGQGHTEAFF.

The J gene is TRBJ1-2, the V gene TRBV11-2, with no clear D. CDR1 is SGHAT, CDR2 FQNNGV, per germline. V lost 6 bases and J 2 bases, leaving 10 bases between the germline ends. The length of the CDR3 is 13 residues. The DNA of the CDR3 is TGTGCCAGCAGACGAGCCGGGAACTATGGCTACACCTTC. It encodes CASRRAGNYGYTF. The variable domain in full, with the rest retrieved from reference TRBV11-2 and TRBJ1-2, is EAGVAQSPRYKIIEKRQSVAFWCNPISGHATLYWYQQILGQGPKLLIQFQNNGVVDDSQLPKDRFSAERLKGVDSTLKIQPAKLEDSAVYLCASRRAGNYGYTFGSGTRLTVV.

The rearrangement uses TRBV27 and TRBJ1-1, with D possibly TRBD1 on 5 matching bases. The V gene's germline CDR1 is MNHEY and CDR2 SMNVEV (reference sequence). This CDR3 contains 15 residues. V was cut by 0 bases and J by 0 bases, with 8 bases left in between. CDR3 loop: CASSLSGAVNTEAFF. CDR3 bases: TGTGCCAGCAGTTTATCAGGGGCAGTGAACACTGAAGCTTTCTTT.

The V and J genes are TRBV9 and TRBJ2-3; D perhaps matches TRBD2 (6 bases). The CDR3 covers 15 residues. V lost 3 bases to trimming and J lost 4 bases, with 15 bases between them. Germline V gene lookup returns CDR1 SGDLS and CDR2 YYNGEE. The CDR3 nucleotides are TGTGCCAGCAGCGCCCCCGGGACGGGGGCAGATACGCAGTATTTT. Translating it yields CASSAPGTGADTQYF.

This clone was seen just once. The chain is built from TRBV2 and TRBJ1-5; TRBD1 matches at 7 bases. Germline V gives CDR1 SNHLY, CDR2 FYNNEI. CDR3 size: 16 residues. V shed 5 bases, J shed 6 bases, and the junction held 13 bases outside the gene matches. The CDR3 DNA reads TGTGCCAGCAGTCGGACAGGAAGGGCGTCCTCTCAGCCCCAGCATTTT. Protein sequence: CASSRTGRASSQPQHF.

The table lists this clone with a few counts. The chain combines TRBV4-1 with TRBJ2-3, with TRBD1 identical over 9 bases. V lost 5 bases, J lost 4 bases, and 7 bases stayed unmatched. CDR3 size: 15 residues. Looked up from germline, CDR1 is MGHRA and CDR2 is YSYEKL. CDR3 sequence reads: CASSFPGQGPDTQYF. The CDR3 DNA reads as TGCGCCAGCAGCTTCCCGGGACAGGGACCAGATACGCAGTATTTT.

The chain joins TRBV5-4 to TRBJ2-2; TRBD2 matches at 7 bases. The trim removed 4 bases at V and 1 base at J, leaving 10 bases unmatched. The length of the CDR3 is 17 residues. Germline values: CDR1 SGHNT, CDR2 YYREEE (reference sequence). CDR3 sequence reads: CASSPSGIAGNTGELFF. The DNA for the CDR3 is TGTGCCAGCAGCCCGTCGGGGATAGCGGGGAACACCGGGGAGCTGTTTTTT. Full variable domain (outside the CDR3, taken from reference TRBV5-4 and TRBJ2-2): ETGVTQSPTHLIKTRGQQVTLRCSSQSGHNTVSWYQQALGQGPQFIFQYYREEENGRGNFPPRFSGLQFPNYSSELNVNALELDDSALYLCASSPSGIAGNTGELFFGEGSRLTVL.

V gene TRBV15 combines with J gene TRBJ2-5, with 10 bases identical to TRBD2. CDR3 length equals 16 residues. Germline V gene sequence: CDR1 LNHNV, CDR2 YYDKDF (reference sequence). With 5 bases clipped from V and 6 bases from J, the junction kept 12 bases outside the gene matches. The CDR3 sequence is CATSSGTSEAWKTQYF. The CDR3 DNA reads TGTGCCACCAGCTCCGGGACTAGCGAGGCTTGGAAGACCCAGTACTTC.

This clone was picked up a small number of times. CDR3 bases: TGCGCCAGCAGCCAAGGCCTCGGCTACGAGCAGTACTTC. This codes for CASSQGLGYEQYF. This chain uses TRBV4-1 with TRBJ2-7; D remains unclear. This CDR3 has 13 amino acids. CDR1 is MGHRA, CDR2 YSYEKL, per germline. V was cut by 1 base and J by 3 bases, with 7 bases left in between.

The V gene is TRBV3-1 (or the pseudogene TRBV3-2), the J gene TRBJ2-1; 12 bases align to TRBD2. J gave up 4 bases and V 3 bases, and 1 base lay outside the gene matches. The length of the CDR3 is 15 residues. Germline lookup yields CDR1 LGHDT and CDR2 YNNKEL (reference sequence). CDR3 sequence reads: CASSQTSGGYNEQFF. CDR3 DNA: TGTGCCAGCAGCCAGACTAGCGGGGGATACAATGAGCAGTTCTTC.